This record looks at one T cell receptor beta chain sequence and its context. Its antigen is as yet unknown. This sample is drawn from a study of OX40 agonist ivuxolimab in advanced cancers. Study-level background: A diagnosis of hepatocellular carcinoma, melanoma, renal cell or head and neck cancer was present in dose-escalation patients.

The CDR3 covers 14 residues. V was clipped by 4 bases and J by 4 bases; unmatched bases: 2. Looked up from germline, CDR1 is WNHNN and CDR2 is SYGVQD (reference sequence). The method was immunoSEQ multiplex PCR; TCRdb's version includes in-frame clones alone and lacks a portion of them. Of around 100,000 clones listed, about nine tenths are singletons. Study observations and caveats: Not determined was the antigen specificity of the expanded peripheral T cells.

The input for sequencing was CD4+ or CD8+ T cells sorted from blood, taken in a trial of the OX40 agonist ivuxolimab. The receptor comes from an adult with an advanced solid tumor such as melanoma, head and neck, liver or kidney cancer. The rearrangement joins TRBV10-1 to TRBJ1-1, with 11 nucleotides matching TRBD1. CDR3 nucleotide sequence: TGCGCCAGCAGTGCGGGACAGGGGGGCACTGAAGCTTTCTTT. It specifies CASSAGQGGTEAFF.